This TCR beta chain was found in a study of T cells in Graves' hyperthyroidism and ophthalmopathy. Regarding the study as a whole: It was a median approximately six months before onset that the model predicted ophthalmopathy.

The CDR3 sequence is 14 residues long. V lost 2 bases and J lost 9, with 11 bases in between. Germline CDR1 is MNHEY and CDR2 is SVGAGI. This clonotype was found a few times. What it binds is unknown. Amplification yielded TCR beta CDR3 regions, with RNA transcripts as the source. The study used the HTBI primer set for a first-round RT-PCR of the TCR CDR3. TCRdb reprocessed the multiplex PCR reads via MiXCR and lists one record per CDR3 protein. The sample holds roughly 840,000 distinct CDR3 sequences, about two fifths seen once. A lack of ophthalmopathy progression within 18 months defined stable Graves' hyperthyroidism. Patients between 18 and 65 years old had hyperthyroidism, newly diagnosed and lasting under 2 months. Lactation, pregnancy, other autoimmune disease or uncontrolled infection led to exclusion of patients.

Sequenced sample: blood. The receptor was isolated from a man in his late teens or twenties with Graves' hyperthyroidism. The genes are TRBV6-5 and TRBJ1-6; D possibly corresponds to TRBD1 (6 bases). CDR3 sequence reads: CASSYTGRRSPLHF. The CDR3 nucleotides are TGTGCCAGCAGTTACACAGGGAGACGTTCACCCCTCCACTTT.